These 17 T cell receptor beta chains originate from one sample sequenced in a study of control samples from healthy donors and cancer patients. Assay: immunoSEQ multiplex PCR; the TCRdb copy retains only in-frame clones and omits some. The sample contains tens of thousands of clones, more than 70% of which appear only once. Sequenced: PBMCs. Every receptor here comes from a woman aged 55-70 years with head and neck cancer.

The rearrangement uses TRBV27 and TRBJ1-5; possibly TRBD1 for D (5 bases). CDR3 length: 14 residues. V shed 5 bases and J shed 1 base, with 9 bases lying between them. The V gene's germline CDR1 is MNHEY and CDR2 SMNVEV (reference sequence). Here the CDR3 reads CASSDRDSNQPQHF. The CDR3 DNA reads TGTGCCAGCAGTGACCGGGACAGCAATCAGCCCCAGCATTTT.

CDR3 in amino acids: CASSWPGANVLTF. The DNA for the CDR3 is TGTGCCAGCAGTTGGCCGGGGGCCAACGTCCTGACTTTC. This chain links TRBV6-5 with TRBJ2-6, with D uncertain. The CDR3 has 13 amino acids. Trimming removed 4 bases from V and 4 bases from J, with 5 bases in between. Germline values: CDR1 MNHEY, CDR2 SVGAGI.

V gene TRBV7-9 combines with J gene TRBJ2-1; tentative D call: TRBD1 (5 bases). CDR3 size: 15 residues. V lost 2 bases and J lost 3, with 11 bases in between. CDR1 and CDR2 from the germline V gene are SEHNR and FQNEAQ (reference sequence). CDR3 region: CASSLWGFDYNEQFF. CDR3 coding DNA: TGTGCCAGCAGCTTATGGGGCTTCGACTACAATGAGCAGTTCTTC.

The CDR3 region is CASSMRGHRNTEAFF. In DNA, the CDR3 is TGTGCCAGTAGTATGAGGGGACACAGGAACACTGAAGCTTTCTTT. The rearrangement joins TRBV19 to TRBJ1-1, with D possibly matching TRBD1 (6 bases). The CDR3 loop spans 15 amino acids. V dropped 3 bases and J dropped 1 base, with 12 bases sitting between them. Germline CDR1 reads LNHDA; CDR2 reads SQIVND (reference sequence). Complete variable domain (other parts from reference TRBV19 and TRBJ1-1): DGGITQSPKYLFRKEGQNVTLSCEQNLNHDAMYWYRQDPGQGLRLIYYSQIVNDFQKGDIAEGYSVSREKKESFPLTVTSAQKNPTAFYLCASSMRGHRNTEAFFGQGTRLTVV.

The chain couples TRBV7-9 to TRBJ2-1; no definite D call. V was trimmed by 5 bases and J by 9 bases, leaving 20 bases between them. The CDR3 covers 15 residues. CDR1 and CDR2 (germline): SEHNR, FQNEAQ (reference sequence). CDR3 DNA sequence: TGTGCCAGCAGCCCTTTCGCGCAGAGGATGGGTGAGCAGTTCTTC. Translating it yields CASSPFAQRMGEQFF.

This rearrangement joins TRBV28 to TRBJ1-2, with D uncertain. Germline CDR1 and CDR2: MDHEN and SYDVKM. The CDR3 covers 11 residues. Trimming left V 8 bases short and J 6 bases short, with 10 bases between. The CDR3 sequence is CASERRDGYTF. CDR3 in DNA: TGTGCCAGCGAACGAAGGGATGGCTACACCTTC.

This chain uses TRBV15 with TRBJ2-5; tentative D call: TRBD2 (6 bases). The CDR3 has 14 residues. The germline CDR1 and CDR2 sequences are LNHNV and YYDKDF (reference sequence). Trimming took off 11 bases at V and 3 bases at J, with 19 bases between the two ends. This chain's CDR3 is CASAAGFFEETQYF. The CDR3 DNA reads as TGTGCCTCGGCTGCGGGGTTTTTTGAAGAGACCCAGTACTTC. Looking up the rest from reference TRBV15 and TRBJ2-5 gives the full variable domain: DAMVIQNPRYQVTQFGKPVTLSCSQTLNHNVMYWYQQKSSQAPKLLFHYYDKDFNNEADTPDNFQSRRPNTSFCFLDIRSPGLGDTAMYLCASAAGFFEETQYFGPGTRLLVL.

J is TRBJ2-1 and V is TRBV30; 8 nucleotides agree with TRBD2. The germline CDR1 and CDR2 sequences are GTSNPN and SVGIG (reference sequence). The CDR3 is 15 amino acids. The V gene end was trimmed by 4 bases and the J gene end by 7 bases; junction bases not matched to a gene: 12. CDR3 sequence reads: CAWMSTSGSGNEQFF. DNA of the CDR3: TGTGCCTGGATGTCTACTAGCGGTTCGGGGAATGAGCAGTTCTTC. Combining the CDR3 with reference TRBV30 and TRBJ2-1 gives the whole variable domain SQTIHQWPATLVQPVGSPLSLECTVEGTSNPNLYWYRQAAGRGLQLLFYSVGIGQISSEVPQNLSASRPQDRQFILSSKKLLLSDSGFYLCAWMSTSGSGNEQFFGPGTRLTVL.

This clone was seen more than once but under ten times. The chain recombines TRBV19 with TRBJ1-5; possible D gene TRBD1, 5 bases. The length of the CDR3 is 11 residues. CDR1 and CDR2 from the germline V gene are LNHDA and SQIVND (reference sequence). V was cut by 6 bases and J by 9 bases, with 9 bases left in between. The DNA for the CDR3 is TGTGCCAGTAGAAATGGGGGGCCCCAGCATTTT. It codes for CASRNGGPQHF.

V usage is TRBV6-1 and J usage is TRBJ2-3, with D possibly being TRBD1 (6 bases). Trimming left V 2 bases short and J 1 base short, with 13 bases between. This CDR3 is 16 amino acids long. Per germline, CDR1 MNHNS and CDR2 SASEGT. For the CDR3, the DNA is TGTGCCAGCAGTGAATGGGGGCCTTCGGGCACAGATACGCAGTATTTT. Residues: CASSEWGPSGTDTQYF.

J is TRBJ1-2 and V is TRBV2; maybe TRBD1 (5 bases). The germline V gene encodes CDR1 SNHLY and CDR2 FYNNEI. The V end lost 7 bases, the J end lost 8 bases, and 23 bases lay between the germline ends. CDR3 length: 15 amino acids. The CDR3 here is CASTDYYGGLGGYTF. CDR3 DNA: TGTGCCAGCACCGACTATTATGGGGGTTTAGGAGGCTACACCTTC. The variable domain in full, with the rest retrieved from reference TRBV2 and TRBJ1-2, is EPEVTQTPSHQVTQMGQEVILRCVPISNHLYFYWYRQILGQKVEFLVSFYNNEISEKSEIFDDQFSVERPDGSNFTLKIRSTKLEDSAMYFCASTDYYGGLGGYTFGSGTRLTVV.

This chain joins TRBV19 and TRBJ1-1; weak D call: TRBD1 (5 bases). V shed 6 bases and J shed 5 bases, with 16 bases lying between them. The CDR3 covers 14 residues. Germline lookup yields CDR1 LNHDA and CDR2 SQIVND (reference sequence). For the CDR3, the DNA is TGTGCCAGTAGCTGGGGGGGGGAGTCTACTGAAGCTTTCTTT. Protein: CASSWGGESTEAFF.

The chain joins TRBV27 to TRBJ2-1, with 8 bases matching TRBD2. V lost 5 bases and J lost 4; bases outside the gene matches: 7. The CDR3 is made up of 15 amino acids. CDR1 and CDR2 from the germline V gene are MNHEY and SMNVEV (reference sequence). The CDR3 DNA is TGTGCCAGCAGTAAACTAGCGGAGGTATACAATGAGCAGTTCTTC. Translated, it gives CASSKLAEVYNEQFF.

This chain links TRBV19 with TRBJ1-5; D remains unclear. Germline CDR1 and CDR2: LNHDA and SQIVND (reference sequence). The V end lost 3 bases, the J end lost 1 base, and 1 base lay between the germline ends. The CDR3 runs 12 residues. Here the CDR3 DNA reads TGTGCCAGTAGTATGAGCAATCAGCCCCAGCATTTT. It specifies CASSMSNQPQHF.

The CDR3, as DNA: TGTGCCAGCAGCTTAGGACAGGGAGGAAGCTATGGCTACACCTTC. Its translation: CASSLGQGGSYGYTF. The chain has TRBV13 and TRBJ1-2, with D maybe TRBD1 (6 bases). The CDR3 totals 15 residues. Trimming removed 0 bases from V and 4 bases from J, with 12 bases in between. Looked up from germline, CDR1 is PRHDT and CDR2 is FYEKMQ (reference sequence).

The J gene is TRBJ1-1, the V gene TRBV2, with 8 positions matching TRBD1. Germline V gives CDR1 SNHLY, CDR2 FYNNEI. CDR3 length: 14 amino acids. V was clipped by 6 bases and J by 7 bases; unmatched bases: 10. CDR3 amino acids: CASSVIDRGNEAFF. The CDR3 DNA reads TGTGCCAGCAGCGTTATTGACAGGGGCAATGAAGCTTTCTTT.

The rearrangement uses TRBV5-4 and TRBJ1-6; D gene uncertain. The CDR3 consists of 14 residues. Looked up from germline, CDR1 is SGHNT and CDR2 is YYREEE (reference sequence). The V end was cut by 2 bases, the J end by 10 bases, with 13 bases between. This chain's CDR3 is CASSFGYGSSPLHF. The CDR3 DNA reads TGTGCCAGCAGCTTCGGATATGGAAGCTCACCCCTCCACTTT.